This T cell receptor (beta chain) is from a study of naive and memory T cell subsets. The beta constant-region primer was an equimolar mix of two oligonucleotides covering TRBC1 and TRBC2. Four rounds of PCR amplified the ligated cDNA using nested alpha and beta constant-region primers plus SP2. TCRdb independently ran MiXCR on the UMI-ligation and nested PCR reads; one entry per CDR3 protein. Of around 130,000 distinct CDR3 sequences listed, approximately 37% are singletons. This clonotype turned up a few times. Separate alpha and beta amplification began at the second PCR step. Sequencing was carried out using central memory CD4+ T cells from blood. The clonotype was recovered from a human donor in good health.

In DNA form, the CDR3 reads TGTGCCAGCAGCTTATTGGCGACGGCTGGTAATGAGCAGTTCTTC. Translation gives CASSLLATAGNEQFF. The V call is TRBV11-1, the J call TRBJ2-1; D is ambiguous. V lost 2 bases to trimming and J lost 7 bases, with 15 bases between them. The CDR3 runs 15 residues. Germline CDR1 SGHAT, CDR2 FQDESV (reference sequence).